This is a list of T cell receptor beta chains from one sample in a study of spatial heterogeneity in lung cancer. TCRdb independently ran MiXCR on the 5' RACE reads; one entry per CDR3 protein. The sample shows around 20,000 distinct CDR3 sequences, 8.5% to 10% of them seen only once. The input for sequencing was PBMCs, taken at follow-up. The receptors were gathered from a male donor with early-stage non-small cell lung cancer. Both conserved end residues are part of each CDR3. Each record gives: CDR3 length, D gene, V gene, J gene, clone size, CDR3 DNA, CDR3 protein. D genes are given only for firm matches. For some rows the clone size is stated as once, few or many, or as a class when expanded; others skip it.

length: 13
D: .
V: TRBV6-5
J: TRBJ2-1
size: .
DNA: TGTGCCAGCAGTTATCGTCCCCCGGGTGAGCAGTTCTTC
CDR3: CASSYRPPGEQFF

length: 15
D: TRBD2
V: TRBV3-1
J: TRBJ2-3
size: many
DNA: TGTGCCAGCAGAACTAGCGGGGACGACACAGATACGCAGTATTTT
CDR3: CASRTSGDDTDTQYF

length: 15
D: .
V: TRBV19
J: TRBJ2-2
size: few
DNA: TGTGCCAGTAGCACCTCCAACAGGGCTAGTGGGGAGCTGTTTTTT
CDR3: CASSTSNRASGELFF

length: 13
D: TRBD1
V: TRBV5-1
J: TRBJ2-7
size: large
DNA: TGCGCCAGCAGCACGGGACAGGGCGGCGAGCAGTACTTC
CDR3: CASSTGQGGEQYF

length: 23
D: TRBD1
V: TRBV7-9
J: TRBJ2-7
size: many
DNA: TGTGCCAGCAGCTTAGAAATGACAGGGCCTGGGCCCACGGGCTCGAGAAAAGCCTACGAGCAGTACTTC
CDR3: CASSLEMTGPGPTGSRKAYEQYF

length: 14
D: .
V: TRBV7-9
J: TRBJ1-1
size: many
DNA: TGTGCCAGCAGCCAACAACTTATGAACACTGAAGCTTTCTTT
CDR3: CASSQQLMNTEAFF

length: 14
D: .
V: TRBV15
J: TRBJ2-3
size: many
DNA: TGTGCCACCAGCGGCGCCTCTAGCACAGATACGCAGTATTTT
CDR3: CATSGASSTDTQYF

length: 14
D: TRBD1
V: TRBV15
J: TRBJ1-2
size: .
DNA: TGTGCCACCAGCTGGGGACAGGCTAACTATGGCTACACCTTC
CDR3: CATSWGQANYGYTF

length: 17
D: .
V: TRBV19
J: TRBJ2-6
size: .
DNA: TGTGCCAGTAGTATTGAGGGACCGCTCTCTGGGGCCAACGTCCTGACTTTC
CDR3: CASSIEGPLSGANVLTF

length: 13
D: TRBD2
V: TRBV5-6
J: TRBJ2-5
size: .
DNA: TGTGCCAGCAGCTCCGGACTAGTTGAGACCCAGTACTTC
CDR3: CASSSGLVETQYF

length: 15
D: TRBD1
V: TRBV7-9
J: TRBJ1-4
size: many
DNA: TGTGCCAGCAGCACCTCGACAGGGGGAGGTGAAAAACTGTTTTTT
CDR3: CASSTSTGGGEKLFF

length: 15
D: .
V: TRBV7-2
J: TRBJ1-1
size: .
DNA: TGTGCCAGCAGTCTCGGCGGAAAAGGAGACACTGAAGCTTTCTTT
CDR3: CASSLGGKGDTEAFF

length: 15
D: .
V: TRBV5-5
J: TRBJ1-1
size: .
DNA: TGTGCCAGCAGCCTTTTTGGGGGCCAGAACACTGAAGCTTTCTTT
CDR3: CASSLFGGQNTEAFF

length: 15
D: .
V: TRBV28
J: TRBJ2-2
size: few
DNA: TGTGCCAGCAGTCCCACGACAGAGAACACCGGGGAGCTGTTTTTT
CDR3: CASSPTTENTGELFF

length: 12
D: .
V: TRBV6-1
J: TRBJ1-1
size: many
DNA: TGTGCCAGCAGAGGATCGGTCTTCGAGGCTTTCTTT
CDR3: CASRGSVFEAFF

length: 15
D: TRBD1
V: TRBV4-3
J: TRBJ1-2
size: few
DNA: TGCGCCAGCAGCCAAGATCAGGGGGCATTTTATGGCTACACCTTC
CDR3: CASSQDQGAFYGYTF

length: 14
D: TRBD1
V: TRBV4-3
J: TRBJ1-2
size: many
DNA: TGCGCCAGCAGCCGGGACAGGGGAGACTATGGCTACACCTTC
CDR3: CASSRDRGDYGYTF

length: 15
D: TRBD1
V: TRBV28
J: TRBJ2-5
size: few
DNA: TGTGCCAGCAGTCCCGCACGGACAGGGCGAGAGACCCAGTACTTC
CDR3: CASSPARTGRETQYF

length: 15
D: TRBD1
V: TRBV7-7
J: TRBJ2-1
size: few
DNA: TGTGCCAGCAGCCTTGGACAGGGGGCTTACAATGAGCAGTTCTTC
CDR3: CASSLGQGAYNEQFF

length: 16
D: TRBD1
V: TRBV3-1
J: TRBJ1-2
size: few
DNA: TGTGCCAGCAGCCAATCGGCGGGACAGGGAGGCTATGGCTACACCTTC
CDR3: CASSQSAGQGGYGYTF

length: 12
D: .
V: TRBV11-2
J: TRBJ1-1
size: many
DNA: TGTGCCAGCAGCTTAGGTTTCGCCGAAGCTTTCTTT
CDR3: CASSLGFAEAFF

length: 14
D: .
V: TRBV4-2
J: TRBJ1-5
size: few
DNA: TGTGCCAGCAGCCAAGAAAGGGGTGAGCAGCCCCAGCATTTT
CDR3: CASSQERGEQPQHF